Below, 26 T cell receptor beta chains from the same sample are listed, as sequenced in a study of early T cells in non-severe SARS-CoV-2 infection (dated by TCRdb to 2020 to 2023). The protocol used for the library was 5' RACE. TCRdb names NextSeq 500 as the instrument used. The public reads were run again by TCRdb, first through fastp at Q25 and then through MiXCR, and only productive beta chains were kept. Rows are unified per CDR3 protein, each entry keeping the most common DNA and genes. In all, the sample holds 45,000 to 70,000 distinct CDR3 sequences, and roughly 6.5% of those were seen once. 3% to 4.5% of the sample lies in the top ten. Sequencing used whole blood. Every receptor here comes from an adult who was a healthcare worker with PCR-confirmed SARS-CoV-2 infection or an uninfected control (not recorded which).

This clonotype has just a few counts. The chain carries TRBV6-2 or TRBV6-3 and TRBJ2-1; D ambiguous. The CDR3 is 19 residues long. Germline V CDR1 and CDR2: MNHEY, SVGEGT. Trimming shortened V by 6 bases and J by 7 bases, and 31 bases separated the two germline ends. CDR3 coding DNA: TGTGCCAGCAGCAAATCTCTCGGCCTACAACACCCTTACCCAAATGAGCAGTTCTTC. Translation gives CASSKSLGLQHPYPNEQFF.

This clonotype has ten or more counts. J is TRBJ1-6 and V is TRBV28; possibly TRBD1 for D (6 bases). V was shortened by 5 bases and J by 7 bases, with 15 bases between the two germline ends. The CDR3 has 15 amino acids. CDR1 is MDHEN and CDR2 is SYDVKM in the germline V gene. The DNA of the CDR3 is TGTGCCAGCAGTCCCGAGACAGGACGGAATTCACCCCTCCACTTT. This encodes CASSPETGRNSPLHF.

V is TRBV7-9 and J is TRBJ2-2; D remains unclear. The V gene lost 2 bases and the J gene lost 7 bases, with 8 bases spanning the gap. The CDR3 is 13 amino acids. Germline V gene sequence: CDR1 SEHNR, CDR2 FQNEAQ (reference sequence). CDR3 DNA: TGTGCCAGCAGCTTACGAGGCCACGGGGAGCTGTTTTTT. Translated: CASSLRGHGELFF.

This clonotype was counted ten times or more. J is TRBJ1-6 and V is TRBV18; the D gene is possibly TRBD1 (5 bases). CDR1 and CDR2 from the germline V gene are KGHSH and LQKENI. The germline V and J ends were trimmed by 2 bases and 7 bases, with 9 bases remaining between them. There are 14 residues in the CDR3. The CDR3 coding sequence is TGTGCCAGCTCACCAGACAGACGAAATTCACCCCTCCACTTT. It is translated as CASSPDRRNSPLHF. Full variable domain (outside the CDR3, taken from reference TRBV18 and TRBJ1-6): NAGVMQNPRHLVRRRGQEARLRCSPMKGHSHVYWYRQLPEEGLKFMVYLQKENIIDESGMPKERFSAEFPKEGPSILRIQQVVRGDSAAYFCASSPDRRNSPLHFGNGTRLTVT.

This clonotype was seen many times. Here the CDR3 DNA reads TGCGCCAGCAGCTTGGAGACAGCGCGGGGTAATTCACCCCTCCACTTT. Protein: CASSLETARGNSPLHF. The chain has TRBV5-1 and TRBJ1-6; tentative D call: TRBD1 (5 bases). The CDR3 loop spans 16 amino acids. CDR1 SGHRS and CDR2 YFSETQ come from the germline V gene. Trimming took off 0 bases at V and 6 bases at J, with 13 bases between the two ends.

There are a few counts of this clonotype. This chain uses TRBV20-1 with TRBJ2-1, with 7 bases fitting TRBD1. Germline V gene data show CDR1 as DFQATT and CDR2 as SNEGSKA (reference sequence). V trimming: 6 bases; J trimming: 9 bases; junction bases outside the gene matches: 8. The CDR3 extends over 12 amino acids. The CDR3 DNA reads as TGCAGTGCGCTAGACAGGGTGCGTGAGCAGTTCTTC. Protein product: CSALDRVREQFF.

This clonotype was recorded at least ten times. V is TRBV12-3 or TRBV12-4 and J is TRBJ1-2, with D maybe TRBD1 (6 bases). The ends were cut back, 3 bases at V and 4 bases at J, with 12 bases in the middle. The CDR3 loop spans 14 amino acids. CDR3 in amino acids: CASSLNGGIYGYTF. As DNA, the CDR3 is TGTGCCAGCAGTTTGAACGGGGGCATCTATGGCTACACCTTC.

For this clonotype: Possible read error: a much larger clone is one base away. The CDR3 reads CASSQGPAGSYNGQFF. The CDR3, as DNA: TGTGCCAGCAGCCAGGGGCCAGCCGGCTCCTACAATGGGCAGTTCTTC. The V and J genes are TRBV5-5 and TRBJ2-1, with TRBD1 as a possible D gene (6 bases). The CDR3 covers 16 residues. Germline assignment: CDR1 SGHKS and CDR2 YYEKEE (reference sequence).

This clonotype appeared many times. The rearrangement links TRBV30 to TRBJ1-5; 10 nucleotides agree with TRBD1. V was pared by 2 bases and J by 6 bases, with 1 base of the junction left unmatched. The length of the CDR3 is 13 residues. Germline V gene lookup returns CDR1 GTSNPN and CDR2 SVGIG (reference sequence). The CDR3 nucleotides read TGTGCCTGGAGTCGACAGGGGGCTCAGCCCCAGCATTTT. Translation gives CAWSRQGAQPQHF.

In this sample, this clonotype turned up many times. V gene TRBV5-1 combines with J gene TRBJ1-4, with D unclear. CDR3 size: 15 residues. Germline CDR1 and CDR2: SGHRS and YFSETQ. Trimming pared 1 base from V and 3 bases from J, leaving 10 bases between. The CDR3 sequence: CASSLSGSPNEKLFF. The CDR3 DNA is TGCGCCAGCAGCTTGTCGGGCAGCCCTAATGAAAAACTGTTTTTT.

The V call is TRBV10-2, the J call TRBJ2-2; 10 positions agree with TRBD2. The V and J ends lost 8 bases and 4 bases, in that order; junction bases with no gene match: 7. CDR1 WSHSY and CDR2 SAAADI come from the germline V gene. The length of the CDR3 is 15 residues. CDR3 residues: CASASGGRVTGELFF. Here the CDR3 DNA reads TGCGCCAGCGCTAGCGGGGGCCGGGTCACCGGGGAGCTGTTTTTT.

At least ten counts were recorded for this clonotype. J is TRBJ1-5 and V is TRBV19; 8 bases fit TRBD1. V dropped 6 bases and J dropped 6; count of bases not matched to a gene: 1. This CDR3 comprises 12 residues. The germline CDR1 and CDR2 sequences are LNHDA and SQIVND (reference sequence). The CDR3 nucleotides read TGTGCCAGTAGGACAGGGGCTCAGCCCCAGCATTTT. Translated: CASRTGAQPQHF.

This clonotype was detected only a few times. CDR3 coding DNA: TGTGCCACCGAGCTAGCGGGGGGGAGCGATGAGCAGTTCTTC. Translation gives CATELAGGSDEQFF. The gene calls are TRBV15 and TRBJ2-1; 12 bases agree with TRBD2. CDR1 and CDR2 (germline): LNHNV, YYDKDF (reference sequence). This CDR3 comprises 14 residues. V lost 8 bases and J lost 8; bases outside the gene matches: 7.

This clonotype was recorded at least ten times. V and J are TRBV6-5 and TRBJ2-3, with 7 positions matching TRBD2. Germline-derived CDR1 and CDR2 are MNHEY and SVGAGI. The V segment lost 6 bases and the J segment 5 bases; nucleotides outside the gene matches: 2. The CDR3 is made up of 12 amino acids. The CDR3 loop reads CASRRGGDTQYF. The CDR3 bases are TGTGCCAGCAGGCGCGGGGGAGATACGCAGTATTTT.

The table lists this clonotype with many counts. The chain joins TRBV20-1 to TRBJ1-5; unclear D gene. CDR1 is DFQATT, CDR2 SNEGSKA, per germline (reference sequence). With 3 bases removed from V and 5 bases from J, the gap between germline ends came to 5 bases. The CDR3 runs 11 residues. DNA of the CDR3: TGCAGTGCTAGTCTGGATCAGCCCCAGCATTTT. Translated, it gives CSASLDQPQHF.

At least ten counts were recorded for this clonotype. The chain uses TRBV7-9 and TRBJ2-1; D gene unclear. Per the germline V gene, CDR1 is SEHNR and CDR2 is FQNEAQ (reference sequence). V lost 5 bases to trimming and J lost 2 bases, with 7 bases between them. This CDR3 region has 13 residues. CDR3 bases: TGTGCCAGCAGCCCAGACACCTACAATGAGCAGTTCTTC. The encoded protein is CASSPDTYNEQFF.

This clonotype was seen ten or more times. The chain has TRBV7-2 and TRBJ2-7, with TRBD2 identical over 10 bases. V dropped 1 base and J dropped 0; count of bases not matched to a gene: 3. CDR1 SGHTA and CDR2 FQGNSA come from the germline V gene. This CDR3 is 16 amino acids long. The CDR3 here is CASSLVSGGSSYEQYF. CDR3 bases: TGTGCCAGCAGCTTAGTTAGCGGGGGGAGCTCCTACGAGCAGTACTTC.

The chain links TRBV4-2 to TRBJ1-1; D might be TRBD1 (5 bases). Germline V lookup: CDR1 LGHNA, CDR2 YNFKEQ. V was trimmed by 1 base and J by 4 bases, leaving 10 bases between them. This CDR3 region has 14 residues. The CDR3 coding sequence is TGTGCCAGCAGCCAAGGAGGGAGGGGCACTGAAGCTTTCTTT. Protein: CASSQGGRGTEAFF.

The table lists this clonotype with a few counts. The chain couples TRBV29-1 to TRBJ2-5; D gene unclear. Per germline, CDR1 SQVTM and CDR2 ANQGSEA. V was clipped by 0 bases and J by 4 bases, with 0 bases between them. The CDR3 is 10 residues long. The CDR3 loop is CSVEEETQYF. The CDR3 coding sequence is TGCAGCGTTGAAGAAGAGACCCAGTACTTC.

This clonotype has just a few counts. The V call is TRBV3-1, the J call TRBJ2-3, with 9 bases identical to TRBD2. This CDR3 is built from 19 residues. The J segment lost 1 base and the V segment lost 0 bases, leaving 11 bases of the junction unmatched. Germline V gene sequence: CDR1 LGHDT, CDR2 YNNKEL (reference sequence). The chain's CDR3 is CASSQELAGSNPGTDTQYF. CDR3 DNA sequence: TGTGCCAGCAGCCAAGAACTAGCGGGCTCGAACCCGGGCACAGATACGCAGTATTTT.

This clonotype was seen ten or more times. This rearrangement joins TRBV20-1 to TRBJ2-1; D is undetermined. CDR3 size: 14 residues. Trimming shortened V by 6 bases and J by 0 bases, and 12 bases separated the two germline ends. Germline values: CDR1 DFQATT, CDR2 SNEGSKA (reference sequence). For the CDR3, the DNA is TGCAGTGCGGCATTAATGCCCTCCTACAATGAGCAGTTCTTC. It codes for CSAALMPSYNEQFF.

Many counts were recorded for this clonotype. This sequence joins TRBV6-1 and TRBJ1-4; D ambiguous. V was cut by 5 bases and J by 5 bases, with 9 bases left in between. The CDR3 consists of 13 residues. CDR1 is MNHNS and CDR2 is SASEGT in the germline V gene. DNA for the CDR3: TGTGCCAGCAGTCCGGGAACGAATGAAAAACTGTTTTTT. This translates into CASSPGTNEKLFF.

This clonotype was counted many times. The chain carries TRBV9 and TRBJ2-3; TRBD1 aligns across 7 bases. The CDR3 is 19 residues long. The ends lost 4 bases at V and 3 bases at J; junction bases unmatched: 20. The V gene's germline CDR1 is SGDLS and CDR2 YYNGEE. The CDR3 DNA follows: TGTGCCAGCAGCATCAGGGACAGTCCAATAGTTGGGTCAACAGATACGCAGTATTTT. Translated, it gives CASSIRDSPIVGSTDTQYF.

This clonotype was observed at least ten times. The genes are TRBV12-3 or TRBV12-4 and TRBJ2-1, with TRBD1 matching over 9 bases. V shed 3 bases, J shed 12 bases, and the junction held 3 bases outside the gene matches. There are 12 residues in the CDR3. The CDR3 sequence: CASSFGQGWQFF. CDR3 nucleotides: TGTGCCAGCAGTTTCGGACAGGGGTGGCAGTTCTTC.

This clonotype was detected many times. CDR3 coding DNA: TGTGCCAGTAAGGGGGCGCGCTACGAGCAGTACTTC. Its translation: CASKGARYEQYF. V gene TRBV19 combines with J gene TRBJ2-7; 7 positions match TRBD1. The CDR3 covers 12 residues. Germline assignment: CDR1 LNHDA and CDR2 SQIVND (reference sequence). The V segment lost 7 bases and the J segment 3 bases; nucleotides outside the gene matches: 3.

This clonotype was detected ten times or more. This chain uses TRBV18 with TRBJ2-2; D might be TRBD1 (5 bases). The ends were cut back, 4 bases at V and 0 bases at J, with 15 bases in the middle. The CDR3 contains 17 residues. Germline loops: CDR1 KGHSH, CDR2 LQKENI. CDR3 bases: TGTGCCAGCTCACTGAGACAGAGCCTAACGAACACCGGGGAGCTGTTTTTT. It translates to CASSLRQSLTNTGELFF.